This TCR beta chain was sequenced in a study of Graves' ophthalmopathy and Graves' hyperthyroidism (dated by TCRdb to the late 2010s). Regarding the study in general: Peripheral blood was collected at initial diagnosis, before any treatment. T-cell repertoires of thyroid tissue and blood were compared in six or seven hyperthyroidism patients. An independent validation cohort was composed of some 19 hyperthyroidism patients and around 16 patients who later progressed from hyperthyroidism to ophthalmopathy. To tell Graves' ophthalmopathy apart from Graves' hyperthyroidism, and to predict which patients would progress to ophthalmopathy, the study relied on TCR beta repertoire signatures. After sampling, hyperthyroidism patients received methimazole starting at 30 mg daily, and ophthalmopathy patients received high-dose intravenous methylprednisolone. The 100 discovery patients were randomly divided into training and test sets at a 7:3 ratio. In total, approximately 130 blood samples were TCR-sequenced: 40 to 45 ophthalmopathy, under 85 hyperthyroidism and 17 hyperthyroidism-to-ophthalmopathy patients. A discovery set of about a hundred patients (around 40 ophthalmopathy, 55 to 60 stable hyperthyroidism) was enrolled to explore V-J signatures distinguishing ophthalmopathy from hyperthyroidism.

The germline V gene yields SGHTA for CDR1 and FQGNSA for CDR2. Inclusive of the bounding cysteine and phenylalanine, the CDR3 is 14 residues long. Only CDR3 DNA is held: 42 bases, read in frame from base 1. The junction shows trimming of 4 bases on V and 4 bases on J, plus 13 bases between the germline ends. This clonotype occurred once. Its antigen target is currently unknown. Base qualities were left out, and no much larger clone turns up one base away. A single read makes a weak case. For repertoire sequencing, TCR beta CDR3 regions were amplified from RNA transcripts. HTBI primers and the Qiagen OneStep RT-PCR kit were used in a first-round RT-PCR, which was followed by a second-round multiplex PCR, size selection and purification. Sequencing of the libraries was carried out on an Illumina HiSeq2000 in paired-end mode with 100 bp reads. Under the source paper's analysis protocol: SOAPnuke was used for read processing, and reads with adapters, uncalled bases, a mean Phred below 15, or no exact constant-primer or identifier match were discarded. COPE v1.2.5 was used to merge high-quality paired reads. Each unique nucleotide sequence was defined as a clonotype, and clonotypes were aligned to IMGT TRB V, D and J references with MiTCR v1.1. The analysis was limited to V-J combinations with a frequency above 0.0001, which together covered 99.2% of the repertoires. For each V-J combination, a TCR clonal expansion and chaos score was defined as F50 clonal expansion divided by the chaos observed in the TCRdist matrix. Welch's t-statistics and random forest were used to narrow the features down to approximately twelve V-J combinations, which were then fed into a naive Bayes classifier. Thyroid-blood repertoire similarity was quantified with the Morisita-Horn index. Clones were called with MiXCR by TCRdb after fastp trimmed the public reads at Q25, and only in-frame beta chains were retained. Merged by CDR3 protein, the rows form single entries marked with the most common genes and DNA. The V and J calls shown here were made by TCRdb, not taken from the authors' results. Counted in this sample were 400,000 to 500,000 distinct CDR3 sequences; roughly 21% of them appeared once. Clones ranked in the top ten supply around 3% of the sample.

What the work shows at the level of the full study, not this receptor alone: The 13-signature model separated ophthalmopathy from stable hyperthyroidism with 85% to 90% sensitivity and roughly 84% specificity in cross-validation, and 80%/75% in the test set. Sample size was not predetermined statistically, and investigators were not blinded to group allocation. Most of the expanded thyroid clonotypes with a frequency above 0.001 were also detected in blood, and it was suggested that the thyroid immune response may be reflected by blood repertoires. In validation, the model predicted ophthalmopathy progression with nearly 71% sensitivity and less than 80% specificity; 12 predicted patients were CT-confirmed with GO in a median of around 6 months.

A patient counted as having stable hyperthyroidism if there was no progression to ophthalmopathy within 18 months of follow-up. The hyperthyroidism patients were 18 to 65 years old and newly diagnosed, with a disease duration of less than 2 months. Patients with other autoimmune diseases, uncontrolled infections, pregnancy or lactation were excluded from the study. Diagnosis relied on clinical symptoms, serum thyroxine, TRAb, thyroid ultrasound and orbital computed tomography. PBMCs were isolated from about 9.1 ml of fresh peripheral blood by Ficoll-Paque density gradient centrifugation. Trizol reagent was used to extract the total RNA, and its quality was then checked on an Agilent 2100 Bioanalyzer.

Recombination connected TRBV7-2 to TRBJ1-2; the D region possibly corresponds to TRBD1 (5 bases align). The clonotype comes from a woman aged 18 to 35 with stable Graves' hyperthyroidism. Donor details come from another sample of the same person, matched by shared clones. Sequencing used peripheral blood. The DNA sequence is given as TGTGCCAGCAGCTCTCCGGGACTGGGCTATGGCTACACCTTC. The resulting protein is CASSSPGLGYGYTF.